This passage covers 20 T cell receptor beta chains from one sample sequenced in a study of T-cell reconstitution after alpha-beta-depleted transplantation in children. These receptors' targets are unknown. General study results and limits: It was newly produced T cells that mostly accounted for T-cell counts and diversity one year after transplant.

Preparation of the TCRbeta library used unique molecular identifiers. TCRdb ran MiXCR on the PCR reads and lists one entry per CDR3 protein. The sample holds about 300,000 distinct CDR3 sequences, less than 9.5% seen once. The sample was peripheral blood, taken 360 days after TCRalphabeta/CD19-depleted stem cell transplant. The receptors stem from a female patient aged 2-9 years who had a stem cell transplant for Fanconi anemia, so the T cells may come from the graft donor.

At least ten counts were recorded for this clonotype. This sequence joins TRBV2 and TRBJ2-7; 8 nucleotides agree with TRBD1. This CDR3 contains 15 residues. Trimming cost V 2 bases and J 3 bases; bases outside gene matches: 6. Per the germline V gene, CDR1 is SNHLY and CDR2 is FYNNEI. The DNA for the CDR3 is TGTGCCAGCAGTGAACGGACAGGGAGGAACTACGAGCAGTACTTC. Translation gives CASSERTGRNYEQYF.

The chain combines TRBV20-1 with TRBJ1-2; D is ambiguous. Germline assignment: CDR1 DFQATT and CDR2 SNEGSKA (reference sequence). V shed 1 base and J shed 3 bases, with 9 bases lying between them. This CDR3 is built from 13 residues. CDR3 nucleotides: TGCAGTGCTAGAGCTAAAGTTTACTATGGCTACACCTTC. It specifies CSARAKVYYGYTF.

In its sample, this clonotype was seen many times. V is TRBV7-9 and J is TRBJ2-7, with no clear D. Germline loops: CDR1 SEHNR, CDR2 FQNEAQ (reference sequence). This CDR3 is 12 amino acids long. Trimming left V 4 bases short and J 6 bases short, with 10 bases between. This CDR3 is CASSSRGSEQYF. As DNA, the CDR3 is TGTGCCAGCAGCTCCAGAGGATCCGAGCAGTACTTC.

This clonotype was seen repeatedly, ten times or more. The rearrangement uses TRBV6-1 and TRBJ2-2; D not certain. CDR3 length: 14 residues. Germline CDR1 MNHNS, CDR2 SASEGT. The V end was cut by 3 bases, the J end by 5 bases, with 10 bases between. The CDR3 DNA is TGTGCCAGCAGTGAGATAGGATTTACCGGGGAGCTGTTTTTT. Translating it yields CASSEIGFTGELFF.

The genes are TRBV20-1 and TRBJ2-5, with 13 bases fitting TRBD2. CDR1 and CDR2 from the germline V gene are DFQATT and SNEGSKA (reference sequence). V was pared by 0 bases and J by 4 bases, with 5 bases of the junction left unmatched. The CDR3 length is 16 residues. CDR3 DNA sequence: TGCAGTGCTAGAGATCGGACTAGCGGGAGACGAGAGACCCAGTACTTC. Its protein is CSARDRTSGRRETQYF.

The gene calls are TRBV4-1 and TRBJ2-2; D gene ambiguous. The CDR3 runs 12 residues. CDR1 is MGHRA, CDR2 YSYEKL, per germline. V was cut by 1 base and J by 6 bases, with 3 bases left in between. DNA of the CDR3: TGCGCCAGCAGCCAAGTTCCCGGGGAGCTGTTTTTT. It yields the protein CASSQVPGELFF.

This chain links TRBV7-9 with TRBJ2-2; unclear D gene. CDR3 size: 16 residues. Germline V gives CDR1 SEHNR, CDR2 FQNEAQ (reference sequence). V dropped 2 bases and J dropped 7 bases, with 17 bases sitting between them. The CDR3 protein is CASSLSIGPKSGELFF. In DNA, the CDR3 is TGTGCCAGCAGCTTAAGTATCGGTCCGAAGAGCGGGGAGCTGTTTTTT.

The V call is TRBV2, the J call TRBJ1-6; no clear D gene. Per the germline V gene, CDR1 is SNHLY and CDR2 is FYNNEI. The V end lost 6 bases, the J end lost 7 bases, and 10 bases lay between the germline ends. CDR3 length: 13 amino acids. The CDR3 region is CASSRVLNSPLHF. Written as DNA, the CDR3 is TGTGCCAGCAGCCGGGTCCTCAATTCACCCCTCCACTTT.

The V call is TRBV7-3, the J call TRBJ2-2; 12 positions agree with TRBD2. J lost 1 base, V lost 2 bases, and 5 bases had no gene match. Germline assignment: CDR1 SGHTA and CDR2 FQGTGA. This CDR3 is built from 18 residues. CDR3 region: CASSLPQTSGGNTGELFF. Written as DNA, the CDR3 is TGTGCCAGCAGCTTACCCCAGACTAGCGGGGGGAACACCGGGGAGCTGTTTTTT.

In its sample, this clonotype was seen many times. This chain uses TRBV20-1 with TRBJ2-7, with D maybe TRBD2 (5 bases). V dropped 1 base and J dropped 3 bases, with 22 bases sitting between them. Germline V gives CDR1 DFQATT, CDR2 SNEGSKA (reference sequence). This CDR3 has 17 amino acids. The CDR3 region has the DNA TGCAGTGCTAGAGGACCCCTTTCTAGCCGTTCTATCTACGAGCAGTACTTC. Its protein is CSARGPLSSRSIYEQYF.

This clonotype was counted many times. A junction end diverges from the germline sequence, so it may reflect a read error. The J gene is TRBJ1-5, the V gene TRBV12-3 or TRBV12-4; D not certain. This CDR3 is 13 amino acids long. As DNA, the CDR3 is TGTGCCAGCAGCTTAGCAGGCAATCAGCCCCAGCATTTT. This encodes CASSLAGNQPQHF.

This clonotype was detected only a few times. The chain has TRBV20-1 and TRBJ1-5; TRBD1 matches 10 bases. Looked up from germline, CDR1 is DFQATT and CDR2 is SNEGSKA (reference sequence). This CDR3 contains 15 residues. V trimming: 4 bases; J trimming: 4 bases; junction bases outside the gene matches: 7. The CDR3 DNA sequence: TGCAGTGCTAAACCATCGGGACAGGGGAATCAGCCCCAGCATTTT. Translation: CSAKPSGQGNQPQHF.

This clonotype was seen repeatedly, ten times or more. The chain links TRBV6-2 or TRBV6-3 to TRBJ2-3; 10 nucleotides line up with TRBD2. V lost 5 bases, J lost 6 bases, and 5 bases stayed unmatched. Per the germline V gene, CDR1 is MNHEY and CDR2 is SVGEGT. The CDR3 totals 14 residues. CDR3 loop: CASSQRGGQDTQYF. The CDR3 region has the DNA TGTGCCAGCAGTCAGCGGGGGGGCCAGGATACGCAGTATTTT.

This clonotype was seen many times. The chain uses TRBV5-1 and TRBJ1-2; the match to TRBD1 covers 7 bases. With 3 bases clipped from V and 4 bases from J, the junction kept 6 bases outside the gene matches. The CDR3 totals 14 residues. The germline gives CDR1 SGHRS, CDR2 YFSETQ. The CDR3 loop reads CASSYLQGSYGYTF. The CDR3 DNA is TGCGCCAGCAGCTACCTACAGGGGAGCTATGGCTACACCTTC. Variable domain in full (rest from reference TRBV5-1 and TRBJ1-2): KAGVTQTPRYLIKTRGQQVTLSCSPISGHRSVSWYQQTPGQGLQFLFEYFSETQRNKGNFPGRFSGRQFSNSRSEMNVSTLELGDSALYLCASSYLQGSYGYTFGSGTRLTVV.

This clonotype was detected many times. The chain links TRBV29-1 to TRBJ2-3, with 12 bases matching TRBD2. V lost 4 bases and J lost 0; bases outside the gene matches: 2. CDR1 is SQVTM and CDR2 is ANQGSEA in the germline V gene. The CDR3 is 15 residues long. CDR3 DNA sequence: TGCAGCGTTGGAGGGACTAGCGGGAGCACAGATACGCAGTATTTT. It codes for CSVGGTSGSTDTQYF.

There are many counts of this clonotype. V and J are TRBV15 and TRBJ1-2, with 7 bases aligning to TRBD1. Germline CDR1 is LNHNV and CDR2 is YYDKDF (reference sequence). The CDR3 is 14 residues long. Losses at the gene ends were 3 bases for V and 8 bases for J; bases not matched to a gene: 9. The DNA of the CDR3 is TGTGCCACCAGCAGTTACAAAGGGGGCGACGGCTACACCTTC. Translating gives CATSSYKGGDGYTF.

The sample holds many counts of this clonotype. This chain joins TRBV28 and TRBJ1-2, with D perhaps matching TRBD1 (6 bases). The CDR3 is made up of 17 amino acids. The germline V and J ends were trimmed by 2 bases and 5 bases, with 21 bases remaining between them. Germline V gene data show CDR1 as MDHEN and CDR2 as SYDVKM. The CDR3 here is CASSLVGRLLGAYGYTF. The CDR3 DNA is TGTGCCAGCAGTTTAGTGGGGCGACTGTTGGGGGCTTATGGCTACACCTTC.

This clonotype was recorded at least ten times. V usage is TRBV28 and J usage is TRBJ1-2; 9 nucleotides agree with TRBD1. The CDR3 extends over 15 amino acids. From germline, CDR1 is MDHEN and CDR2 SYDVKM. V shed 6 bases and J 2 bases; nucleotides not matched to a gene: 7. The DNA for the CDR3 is TGTGCCAGCAGCCAAGGGGGGACAGGGAACTATGGCTACACCTTC. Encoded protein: CASSQGGTGNYGYTF.

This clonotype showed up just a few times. In DNA form, the CDR3 reads TGTGCCAGCAACCTAGCGGGGGGTACCTACGAGCAGTACTTC. Its protein is CASNLAGGTYEQYF. The chain joins TRBV6-1 to TRBJ2-7; 11 bases are shared with TRBD2. This CDR3 is built from 14 residues. CDR1 is MNHNS and CDR2 is SASEGT in the germline V gene. The V gene end was trimmed by 7 bases and the J gene end by 2 bases; junction bases not matched to a gene: 4.

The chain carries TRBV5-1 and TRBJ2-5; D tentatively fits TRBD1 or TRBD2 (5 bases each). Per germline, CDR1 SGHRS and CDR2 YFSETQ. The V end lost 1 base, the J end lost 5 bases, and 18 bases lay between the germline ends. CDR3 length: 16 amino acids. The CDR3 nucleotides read TGCGCCAGCAGCTTGATTGCAGGTTGGGACGCGGAGACCCAGTACTTC. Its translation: CASSLIAGWDAETQYF.